This entry concerns a single T cell receptor beta chain. After removal of 5 bases from V and 0 bases from J, the junction contained 5 bases not matched to a gene. The CDR3 covers 15 residues. Per the germline V gene, CDR1 is LNHNV and CDR2 is YYDKDF (reference sequence). The data originate from a study of cytomegalovirus exposure and HLA in healthy donors. Both 60 Vbeta primers and 13 Jbeta primers went into the PCR. The data were produced by immunoSEQ multiplex PCR, yet TCRdb's version contains in-frame clones alone and is incomplete. The repertoire holds approximately 200,000 clones, with about four fifths as singletons.

The specimen was PBMCs. The chain uses TRBV15 and TRBJ1-1, with TRBD1 matching over 8 bases. The source of this sequence is a boy between 10 and 17 years old in good health and CMV-seronegative. Written as DNA, the CDR3 is TGTGCCACCAGCGAGGACAGGGCGGTGAACACTGAAGCTTTCTTT. Translating gives CATSEDRAVNTEAFF.